Listed below are T cell receptor beta chains from one sample, sequenced in a study of T cell repertoires in cytomegalovirus infection. TCRdb processed the reads anew with MiXCR; each CDR3 protein has one entry. The table has about 240,000 distinct CDR3 sequences, about 12% seen once. Sample: PBMCs. These receptors all come from a human donor in good health (CMV status not recorded). Some clones in this sample may be carry-over from other donors' samples. The CDR3 runs from the conserved cysteine through the conserved F or W. The D gene is left open where the match is weak. For some rows the clone size is stated as once, few or many, or as a class when expanded; others skip it.

J gene: TRBJ1-2; V gene: TRBV30; CDR3 length: 12; clone size: few; D gene: -; CDR3 protein: CAWNPGAYGYTF; CDR3 DNA: TGTGCCTGGAATCCGGGGGCCTATGGCTACACCTTC
J gene: TRBJ1-2; V gene: TRBV29-1; CDR3 length: 13; clone size: -; D gene: -; CDR3 protein: CSVEREQFYGYTF; CDR3 DNA: TGCAGCGTTGAACGGGAGCAGTTCTATGGCTACACCTTC
J gene: TRBJ2-7; V gene: TRBV25-1; CDR3 length: 15; clone size: many; D gene: TRBD2; CDR3 protein: CASSLRLAGVNEQYF; CDR3 DNA: TGTGCCAGCAGTCTGCGTCTAGCGGGAGTTAACGAGCAGTACTTC
J gene: TRBJ1-2; V gene: TRBV7-9; CDR3 length: 14; clone size: few; D gene: -; CDR3 protein: CASSLGQASYGYTF; CDR3 DNA: TGTGCCAGCAGCTTAGGTCAAGCGAGCTATGGCTACACCTTC
J gene: TRBJ1-1; V gene: TRBV28; CDR3 length: 14; clone size: many; D gene: -; CDR3 protein: CASSPGGLNTEAFF; CDR3 DNA: TGTGCCAGCAGTCCGGGGGGGCTGAACACTGAAGCTTTCTTT
J gene: TRBJ2-6; V gene: TRBV2; CDR3 length: 16; clone size: -; D gene: -; CDR3 protein: CASSDLGRQGANVLTF; CDR3 DNA: TGTGCCAGCAGTGATCTGGGACGGCAGGGGGCCAACGTCCTGACTTTC
J gene: TRBJ1-1; V gene: TRBV29-1; CDR3 length: 16; clone size: few; D gene: -; CDR3 protein: CSVERIAVLRGTEAFF; CDR3 DNA: TGCAGCGTTGAGAGAATAGCGGTCCTCCGAGGGACTGAAGCTTTCTTT
J gene: TRBJ2-1; V gene: TRBV7-2; CDR3 length: 13; clone size: many; D gene: -; CDR3 protein: CASSLVLNNEQFF; CDR3 DNA: TGTGCCAGCAGCTTGGTACTTAACAATGAGCAGTTCTTC
J gene: TRBJ2-1; V gene: TRBV11-3; CDR3 length: 15; clone size: many; D gene: -; CDR3 protein: CASSFEESSYNEQFF; CDR3 DNA: TGTGCCAGCAGCTTCGAAGAAAGCTCCTACAATGAGCAGTTCTTC
J gene: TRBJ1-4; V gene: TRBV4-3; CDR3 length: 15; clone size: many; D gene: -; CDR3 protein: CASSHDRTTNEKLFF; CDR3 DNA: TGCGCCAGCAGCCACGACCGTACAACTAATGAAAAACTGTTTTTT
J gene: TRBJ2-7; V gene: TRBV14; CDR3 length: 16; clone size: few; D gene: -; CDR3 protein: CASSQSAGAPTYEQYF; CDR3 DNA: TGTGCCAGCAGCCAATCTGCGGGGGCCCCAACCTACGAGCAGTACTTC
J gene: TRBJ1-5; V gene: TRBV7-2; CDR3 length: 15; clone size: many; D gene: -; CDR3 protein: CASSLERGLHQPQHF; CDR3 DNA: TGTGCCAGCAGCTTAGAGAGAGGGCTCCATCAGCCCCAGCATTTT
J gene: TRBJ1-1; V gene: TRBV6-2/TRBV6-3; CDR3 length: 17; clone size: many; D gene: TRBD1; CDR3 protein: CASSYARDRFASTEAFF; CDR3 DNA: TGTGCCAGCAGTTACGCCCGGGACAGGTTTGCCTCTACTGAAGCTTTCTTT
J gene: TRBJ1-2; V gene: TRBV19; CDR3 length: 13; clone size: -; D gene: -; CDR3 protein: CASSIGWAAGYTF; CDR3 DNA: TGTGCCAGTAGTATAGGGTGGGCGGCTGGCTACACCTTC
J gene: TRBJ2-7; V gene: TRBV7-2; CDR3 length: 16; clone size: few; D gene: TRBD1; CDR3 protein: CASSLSGQEPSYEQYF; CDR3 DNA: TGTGCCAGCAGCTTATCCGGACAGGAGCCCTCCTACGAGCAGTACTTC
J gene: TRBJ2-2; V gene: TRBV7-9; CDR3 length: 15; clone size: many; D gene: TRBD1; CDR3 protein: CASSPTGANTGELFF; CDR3 DNA: TGTGCCAGCAGCCCGACAGGGGCGAACACCGGGGAGCTGTTTTTT
J gene: TRBJ2-3; V gene: TRBV2; CDR3 length: 15; clone size: few; D gene: -; CDR3 protein: CASSGRDGYTDTQYF; CDR3 DNA: TGTGCCAGCAGTGGAAGGGACGGCTACACAGATACGCAGTATTTT
J gene: TRBJ2-1; V gene: TRBV10-3; CDR3 length: 16; clone size: few; D gene: -; CDR3 protein: CAISELRTHPGNEQFF; CDR3 DNA: TGTGCCATCAGTGAGCTAAGGACCCATCCTGGGAATGAGCAGTTCTTC
J gene: TRBJ2-1; V gene: TRBV30; CDR3 length: 14; clone size: -; D gene: TRBD2; CDR3 protein: CAWGLANSYNEQFF; CDR3 DNA: TGTGCCTGGGGACTAGCGAACTCCTACAATGAGCAGTTCTTC
J gene: TRBJ1-5; V gene: TRBV6-6; CDR3 length: 15; clone size: many; D gene: -; CDR3 protein: CASSYLDSRNQPQHF; CDR3 DNA: TGTGCCAGCAGTTACCTGGACAGCCGCAATCAGCCCCAGCATTTT
J gene: TRBJ1-1; V gene: TRBV9; CDR3 length: 14; clone size: few; D gene: TRBD1; CDR3 protein: CASSQVPQGTEAFF; CDR3 DNA: TGTGCCAGCAGCCAAGTCCCACAGGGGACTGAAGCTTTCTTT
J gene: TRBJ2-2; V gene: TRBV5-1; CDR3 length: 15; clone size: -; D gene: TRBD1; CDR3 protein: CASSLGSGGAGELFF; CDR3 DNA: TGCGCCAGCAGCTTGGGATCAGGGGGCGCCGGGGAGCTGTTTTTT
J gene: TRBJ2-3; V gene: TRBV6-5; CDR3 length: 16; clone size: few; D gene: TRBD2; CDR3 protein: CASSPGGGGITDTQYF; CDR3 DNA: TGTGCCAGCAGTCCCGGGGGGGGCGGAATCACAGATACGCAGTATTTT
J gene: TRBJ1-5; V gene: TRBV12-3/TRBV12-4; CDR3 length: 14; clone size: many; D gene: -; CDR3 protein: CASSPDSSNQPQHF; CDR3 DNA: TGTGCCAGCAGCCCCGACAGCAGCAATCAGCCCCAGCATTTT
J gene: TRBJ2-7; V gene: TRBV5-5; CDR3 length: 16; clone size: many; D gene: TRBD1; CDR3 protein: CASSLVPTTGVHEQYF; CDR3 DNA: TGTGCCAGCAGCTTGGTTCCGACGACAGGGGTCCACGAGCAGTACTTC
J gene: TRBJ2-3; V gene: TRBV20-1; CDR3 length: 14; clone size: many; D gene: -; CDR3 protein: CSARGAGGTDTQYF; CDR3 DNA: TGCAGTGCTAGAGGAGCTGGGGGGACAGATACGCAGTATTTT
J gene: TRBJ2-7; V gene: TRBV19; CDR3 length: 14; clone size: -; D gene: TRBD1; CDR3 protein: CASRTGQGFYEQYF; CDR3 DNA: TGTGCCAGTAGAACGGGACAGGGGTTCTACGAGCAGTACTTC
J gene: TRBJ1-5; V gene: TRBV6-2/TRBV6-3; CDR3 length: 14; clone size: few; D gene: -; CDR3 protein: CASSKVDRNQPQHF; CDR3 DNA: TGTGCCAGCAGTAAGGTAGATCGCAATCAGCCCCAGCATTTT
J gene: TRBJ1-1; V gene: TRBV7-3; CDR3 length: 15; clone size: many; D gene: -; CDR3 protein: CASSLEAGASTEAFF; CDR3 DNA: TGTGCCAGCAGCTTAGAGGCAGGGGCAAGCACTGAAGCTTTCTTT
J gene: TRBJ2-6; V gene: TRBV10-3; CDR3 length: 15; clone size: many; D gene: -; CDR3 protein: CAISAGDSGANVLTF; CDR3 DNA: TGTGCCATCAGTGCCGGAGACTCTGGGGCCAACGTCCTGACTTTC
J gene: TRBJ2-7; V gene: TRBV7-9; CDR3 length: 14; clone size: -; D gene: TRBD1; CDR3 protein: CASSWEGQGSEQYF; CDR3 DNA: TGTGCCAGCAGCTGGGAGGGACAGGGTTCCGAGCAGTACTTC
J gene: TRBJ2-7; V gene: TRBV11-3; CDR3 length: 16; clone size: many; D gene: -; CDR3 protein: CASSSRRGPPPYEQYF; CDR3 DNA: TGTGCCAGCAGCTCGAGACGGGGGCCCCCCCCATACGAGCAGTACTTC
J gene: TRBJ2-7; V gene: TRBV11-3; CDR3 length: 15; clone size: many; D gene: TRBD2; CDR3 protein: CASSLQAGVISEQYF; CDR3 DNA: TGTGCCAGCAGCCTCCAAGCGGGAGTCATATCCGAGCAGTACTTC
J gene: TRBJ1-6; V gene: TRBV7-6; CDR3 length: 14; clone size: many; D gene: TRBD1; CDR3 protein: CASSPGQGGSPLHF; CDR3 DNA: TGTGCCAGCAGTCCCGGACAGGGTGGTTCACCCCTCCACTTT
J gene: TRBJ1-2; V gene: TRBV7-9; CDR3 length: 14; clone size: few; D gene: -; CDR3 protein: CASSLLSPGNGYTF; CDR3 DNA: TGTGCCAGCAGCTTACTCTCACCTGGGAATGGCTACACCTTC
J gene: TRBJ2-1; V gene: TRBV18; CDR3 length: 14; clone size: -; D gene: TRBD1; CDR3 protein: CASSLGGDHNEQFF; CDR3 DNA: TGTGCCAGCTCACTAGGGGGCGATCACAATGAGCAGTTCTTC
J gene: TRBJ1-5; V gene: TRBV7-2; CDR3 length: 14; clone size: many; D gene: -; CDR3 protein: CASTQGGGAQPQHF; CDR3 DNA: TGTGCCAGCACCCAAGGCGGGGGGGCTCAGCCCCAGCATTTT
J gene: TRBJ2-1; V gene: TRBV7-9; CDR3 length: 17; clone size: many; D gene: TRBD1; CDR3 protein: CASSQGTGRWSYNEQFF; CDR3 DNA: TGTGCCAGCAGCCAAGGGACAGGGAGGTGGTCCTACAATGAGCAGTTCTTC
J gene: TRBJ2-3; V gene: TRBV29-1; CDR3 length: 13; clone size: many; D gene: -; CDR3 protein: CSVEKAGADTQYF; CDR3 DNA: TGCAGCGTTGAAAAGGCGGGGGCGGATACGCAGTATTTT
J gene: TRBJ1-1; V gene: TRBV19; CDR3 length: 13; clone size: few; D gene: -; CDR3 protein: CASSITPNTEAFF; CDR3 DNA: TGTGCCAGTAGTATAACCCCGAACACTGAAGCTTTCTTT
J gene: TRBJ2-7; V gene: TRBV3-1; CDR3 length: 13; clone size: once; D gene: -; CDR3 protein: CASSQGQSYEQYF; CDR3 DNA: TGTGCCAGCAGCCAAGGGCAGAGCTACGAGCAGTACTTC
J gene: TRBJ1-6; V gene: TRBV6-5; CDR3 length: 15; clone size: many; D gene: TRBD1; CDR3 protein: CASSYSGQGNSPLHF; CDR3 DNA: TGTGCCAGCAGTTACTCGGGACAGGGGAATTCACCCCTCCACTTT
J gene: TRBJ2-2; V gene: TRBV7-6; CDR3 length: 13; clone size: -; D gene: -; CDR3 protein: CASSFKATGELFF; CDR3 DNA: TGTGCCAGCAGCTTTAAAGCTACCGGGGAGCTGTTTTTT
J gene: TRBJ1-2; V gene: TRBV29-1; CDR3 length: 14; clone size: few; D gene: -; CDR3 protein: CSVEPGGLNYGYTF; CDR3 DNA: TGCAGCGTTGAACCCGGGGGCCTCAACTATGGCTACACCTTC
J gene: TRBJ2-7; V gene: TRBV6-5; CDR3 length: 13; clone size: many; D gene: -; CDR3 protein: CASSRPDTDEQYF; CDR3 DNA: TGTGCCAGCAGTCGCCCCGACACGGACGAGCAGTACTTC
J gene: TRBJ2-1; V gene: TRBV7-3; CDR3 length: 19; clone size: -; D gene: TRBD2; CDR3 protein: CASSLMGLAGAGSYNEQFF; CDR3 DNA: TGTGCCAGCAGCTTAATGGGGCTAGCGGGGGCCGGCTCCTACAATGAGCAGTTCTTC
J gene: TRBJ2-3; V gene: TRBV29-1; CDR3 length: 11; clone size: -; D gene: -; CDR3 protein: CSVGGADTQYF; CDR3 DNA: TGCAGCGTAGGAGGGGCCGATACGCAGTATTTT
J gene: TRBJ1-5; V gene: TRBV28; CDR3 length: 18; clone size: few; D gene: TRBD1; CDR3 protein: CASSLMGTGVPVGQPQHF; CDR3 DNA: TGTGCCAGCAGTTTAATGGGGACAGGGGTCCCAGTGGGTCAGCCCCAGCATTTT
J gene: TRBJ2-5; V gene: TRBV12-3/TRBV12-4; CDR3 length: 14; clone size: many; D gene: -; CDR3 protein: CASSSPPPQETQYF; CDR3 DNA: TGTGCCAGCAGTTCCCCACCGCCCCAAGAGACCCAGTACTTC
J gene: TRBJ2-7; V gene: TRBV19; CDR3 length: 13; clone size: many; D gene: -; CDR3 protein: CASSTTASYEQYF; CDR3 DNA: TGTGCCAGTAGTACGACTGCCTCCTACGAGCAGTACTTC